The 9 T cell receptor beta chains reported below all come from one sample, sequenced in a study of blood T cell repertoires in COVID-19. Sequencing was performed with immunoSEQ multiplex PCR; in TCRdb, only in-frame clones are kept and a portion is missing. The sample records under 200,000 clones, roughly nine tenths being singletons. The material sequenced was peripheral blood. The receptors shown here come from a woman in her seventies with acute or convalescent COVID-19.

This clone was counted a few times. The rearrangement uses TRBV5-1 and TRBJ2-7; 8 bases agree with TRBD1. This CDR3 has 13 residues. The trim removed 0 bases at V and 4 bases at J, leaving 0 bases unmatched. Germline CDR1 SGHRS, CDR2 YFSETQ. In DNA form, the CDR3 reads TGCGCCAGCAGCTTGGACAGGGGGTACGAGCAGTACTTC. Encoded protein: CASSLDRGYEQYF.

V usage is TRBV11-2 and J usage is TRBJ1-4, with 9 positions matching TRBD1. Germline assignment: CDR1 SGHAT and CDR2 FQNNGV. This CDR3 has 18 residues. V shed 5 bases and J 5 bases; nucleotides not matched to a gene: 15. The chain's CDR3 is CASSLDSGTGRKNEKLFF. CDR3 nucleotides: TGTGCCAGCAGCCTTGACTCTGGGACAGGGAGGAAAAATGAAAAACTGTTTTTT.

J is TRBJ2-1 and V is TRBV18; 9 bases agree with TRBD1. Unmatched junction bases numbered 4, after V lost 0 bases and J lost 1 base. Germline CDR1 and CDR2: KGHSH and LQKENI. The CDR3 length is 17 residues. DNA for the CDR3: TGTGCCAGCTCACCACCCGGGACAGGGATTTCCTACAATGAGCAGTTCTTC. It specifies CASSPPGTGISYNEQFF.

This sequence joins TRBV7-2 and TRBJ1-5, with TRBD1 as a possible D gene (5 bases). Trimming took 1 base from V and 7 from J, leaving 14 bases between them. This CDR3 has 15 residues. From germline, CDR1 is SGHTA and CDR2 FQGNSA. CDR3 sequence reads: CASSLVRGNGQPQHF. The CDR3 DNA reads TGTGCCAGCAGCTTAGTACGGGGGAACGGGCAGCCCCAGCATTTT.

The CDR3 here is CASSPGTSGQETQYF. CDR3 nucleotides: TGTGCCAGCAGCCCGGGGACTAGCGGACAAGAGACCCAGTACTTC. The chain recombines TRBV4-2 with TRBJ2-5; 11 positions match TRBD2. CDR1 LGHNA and CDR2 YNFKEQ come from the germline V gene. J lost 2 bases, V lost 4 bases, and 3 bases had no gene match. The CDR3 extends over 15 amino acids.

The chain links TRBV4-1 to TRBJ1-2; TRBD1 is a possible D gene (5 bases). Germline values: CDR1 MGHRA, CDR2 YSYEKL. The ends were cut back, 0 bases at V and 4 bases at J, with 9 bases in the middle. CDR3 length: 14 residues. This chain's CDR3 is CASSQDQGGYGYTF. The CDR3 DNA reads TGCGCCAGCAGCCAAGATCAGGGCGGCTATGGCTACACCTTC.

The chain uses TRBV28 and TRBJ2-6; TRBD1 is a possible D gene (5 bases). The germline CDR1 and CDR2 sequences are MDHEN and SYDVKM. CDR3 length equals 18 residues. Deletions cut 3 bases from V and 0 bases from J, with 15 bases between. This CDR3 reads CASSFVQGMSSGANVLTF. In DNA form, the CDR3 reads TGTGCCAGCAGTTTCGTCCAGGGAATGAGCTCTGGGGCCAACGTCCTGACTTTC. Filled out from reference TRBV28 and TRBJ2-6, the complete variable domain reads DVKVTQSSRYLVKRTGEKVFLECVQDMDHENMFWYRQDPGLGLRLIYFSYDVKMKEKGDIPEGYSVSREKKERFSLILESASTNQTSMYLCASSFVQGMSSGANVLTFGAGSRLTVL.

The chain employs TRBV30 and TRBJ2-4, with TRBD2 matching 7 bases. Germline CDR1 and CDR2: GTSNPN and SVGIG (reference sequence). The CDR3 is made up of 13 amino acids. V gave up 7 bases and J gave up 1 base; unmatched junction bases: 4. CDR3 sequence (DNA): TGTGCCTCCAGCGGGAATGCCAAAAACATTCAGTACTTC. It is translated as CASSGNAKNIQYF.

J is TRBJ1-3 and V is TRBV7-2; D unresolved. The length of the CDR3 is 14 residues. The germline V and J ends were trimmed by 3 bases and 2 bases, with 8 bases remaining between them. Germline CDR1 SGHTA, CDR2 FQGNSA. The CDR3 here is CASSFDSAGNTIYF. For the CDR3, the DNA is TGTGCCAGCAGCTTCGACTCGGCTGGAAACACCATATATTTT. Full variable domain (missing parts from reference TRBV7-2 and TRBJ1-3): GAGVSQSPSNKVTEKGKDVELRCDPISGHTALYWYRQSLGQGLEFLIYFQGNSAPDKSGLPSDRFSAERTGGSVSTLTIQRTQQEDSAVYLCASSFDSAGNTIYFGEGSWLTVV.